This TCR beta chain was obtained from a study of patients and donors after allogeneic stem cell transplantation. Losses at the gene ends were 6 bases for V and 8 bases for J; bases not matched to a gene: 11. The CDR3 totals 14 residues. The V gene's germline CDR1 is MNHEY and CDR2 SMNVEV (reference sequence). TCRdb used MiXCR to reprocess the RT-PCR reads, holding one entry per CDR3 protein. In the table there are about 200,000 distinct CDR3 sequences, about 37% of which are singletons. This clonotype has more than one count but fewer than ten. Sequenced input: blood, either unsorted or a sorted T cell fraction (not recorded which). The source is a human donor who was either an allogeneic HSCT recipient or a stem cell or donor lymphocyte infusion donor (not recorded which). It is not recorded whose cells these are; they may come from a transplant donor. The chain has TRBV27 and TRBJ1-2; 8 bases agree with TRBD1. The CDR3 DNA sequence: TGTGCCAGCAGCAGACAGGGGTGGGTAGAGGGCTACACCTTC. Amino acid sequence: CASSRQGWVEGYTF.